This entry features one T cell receptor (beta chain) sequence. Its specificity is not known. The protocol was immunoSEQ multiplex PCR, while the TCRdb copy is restricted to in-frame clones and leaves out a portion. The table records 110,000 to 150,000 clones, about 94% of them present only once. The V end lost 6 bases, the J end lost 1 base, and 12 bases lay between the germline ends. Germline loops: CDR1 KGHSH, CDR2 LQKENI. The CDR3 length is 14 residues. Donors were drawn from the approximately 120-subject validation cohort, separate from the approximately 680-subject first cohort. These data belong to a study of cytomegalovirus exposure and HLA in healthy donors. At the level of the study: Both the 100 to 150 validation repertoires and the approximately 700 first-cohort repertoires used the same platform, as reported by a later analysis. Study outcomes and limitations: The authors enumerated under 200 TCR beta chains as linked to cytomegalovirus. Most TCR sequences proved rare, with some public TCRs found in many donors.

The receptor comes from a man between 18 and 29 years old in good health and CMV-seropositive. Sequenced material: PBMCs. The V call is TRBV18, the J call TRBJ2-5, with D possibly matching TRBD1 (6 bases). The CDR3 region has the DNA TGTGCCAGCTCCCTCGGACAGCCCCAAGAGACCCAGTACTTC. Translation: CASSLGQPQETQYF. Together with reference TRBV18 and TRBJ2-5, the CDR3 gives the full variable domain: NAGVMQNPRHLVRRRGQEARLRCSPMKGHSHVYWYRQLPEEGLKFMVYLQKENIIDESGMPKERFSAEFPKEGPSILRIQQVVRGDSAAYFCASSLGQPQETQYFGPGTRLLVL.